The clone carrying this TCR beta chain was picked up many times. Trimming took off 9 bases at V and 3 bases at J, with 14 bases between the two ends. This CDR3 region has 13 residues. Germline CDR1 SNHLY, CDR2 FYNNEI. The data derive from a study of spatial heterogeneity in lung cancer. The sample's time point: sample taken at primary tumor resection. Without sorting, whole RNA was sequenced from tumor, nontumor lung or frozen PBMC. TCRdb re-derived calls from the 5' RACE reads in MiXCR, one entry per CDR3 protein. The sample includes approximately 90,000 distinct CDR3 sequences, around 9% of them seen just once.

The source material was PBMCs, sampled at surgery. The TCR was taken from a male donor with early-stage non-small cell lung cancer. The chain recombines TRBV2 with TRBJ1-1; D remains unclear. CDR3 loop: CASLREEDTEAFF. The CDR3 nucleotides read TGTGCCAGTTTAAGGGAGGAGGACACTGAAGCTTTCTTT. Full variable domain (outside the CDR3, taken from reference TRBV2 and TRBJ1-1): EPEVTQTPSHQVTQMGQEVILRCVPISNHLYFYWYRQILGQKVEFLVSFYNNEISEKSEIFDDQFSVERPDGSNFTLKIRSTKLEDSAMYFCASLREEDTEAFFGQGTRLTVV.